This T cell receptor beta chain was observed in a study of response to subunit inactivated influenza vaccine. One entry per CDR3 protein, called by TCRdb with MiXCR from the RT-PCR reads. In the table there are about 540,000 distinct CDR3 sequences, under 30% of which are singletons. V was cut by 6 bases and J by 12 bases, with 18 bases left in between. Germline CDR1 reads SNHLY; CDR2 reads FYNNEI. This CDR3 spans 13 amino acids. This sample also appeared in a second study, on T cells expressing NK-cell markers. Per that paper: With UMIs, 5'RACE template switching was used to make TCR beta cDNA. According to the study, TCR beta repertoires originated from sorted CD3+CD56+NKG2C+, CD3+CD56+NKG2C- and CD3+CD56-NKG2C+ T cells. Among several donors, these clonotypes also ranked first in the CD3+CD56-NKG2C+ fraction. Expanded NKG2C+ T cell clones had unclear HCMV specificity.

The chain combines TRBV2 with TRBJ2-1, with no clear D. Specimen: CD4+ T cells sorted from PBMCs, collected roughly 12 days after vaccination. The receptor was derived from a man aged 50 to 59 who received an inactivated influenza vaccine. For the CDR3, the DNA is TGTGCCAGCAGCCCACACCAGGAAAGTCCGCAGTTCTTC. This encodes CASSPHQESPQFF.